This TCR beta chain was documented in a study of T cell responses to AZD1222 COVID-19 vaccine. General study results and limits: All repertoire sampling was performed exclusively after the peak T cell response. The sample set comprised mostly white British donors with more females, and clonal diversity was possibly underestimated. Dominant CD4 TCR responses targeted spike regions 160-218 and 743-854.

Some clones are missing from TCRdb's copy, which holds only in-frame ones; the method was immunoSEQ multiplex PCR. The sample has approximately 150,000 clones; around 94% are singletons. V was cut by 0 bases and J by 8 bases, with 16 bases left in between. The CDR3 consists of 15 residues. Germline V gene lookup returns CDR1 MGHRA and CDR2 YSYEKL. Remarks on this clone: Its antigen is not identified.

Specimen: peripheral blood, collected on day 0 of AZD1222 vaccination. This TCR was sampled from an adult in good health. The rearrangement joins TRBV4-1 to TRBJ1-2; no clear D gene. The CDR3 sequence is CASSQEISGVWGYTF. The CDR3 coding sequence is TGCGCCAGCAGCCAAGAAATAAGTGGGGTATGGGGCTACACCTTC.